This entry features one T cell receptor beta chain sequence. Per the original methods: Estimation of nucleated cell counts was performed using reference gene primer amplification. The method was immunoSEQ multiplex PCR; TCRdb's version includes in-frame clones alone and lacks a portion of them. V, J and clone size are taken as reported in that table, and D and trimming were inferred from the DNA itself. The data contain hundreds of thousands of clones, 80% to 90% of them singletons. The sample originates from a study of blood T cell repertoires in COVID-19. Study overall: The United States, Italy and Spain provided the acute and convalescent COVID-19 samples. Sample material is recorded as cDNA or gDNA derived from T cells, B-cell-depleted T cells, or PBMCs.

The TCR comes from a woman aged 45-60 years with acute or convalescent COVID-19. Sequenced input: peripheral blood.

CDR3 bases: TGTGCCAGCAGTATCCTGTTATATTCCGGGGAGCTGTTTTTT. Translation gives CASSILLYSGELFF. This sequence joins TRBV25-1 and TRBJ2-2; no clear D gene. This CDR3 comprises 14 residues. The V and J ends lost 5 bases and 6 bases respectively, with 13 bases between them. CDR1 and CDR2 from the germline V gene are MGHDK and SYGVNS.